This passage covers 17 T cell receptor beta chains from one sample sequenced in a study of Ad26.COV2.S vaccination and SARS-CoV-2 variants. Sample treatment: about 20 received Ad26.COV2.S at low or high dose, single or two shots; roughly five received placebo; per-sample allocation not given. Sampling took place 63 days after the first vaccine or placebo injection. Produced via immunoSEQ multiplex PCR; TCRdb's table is partial and in-frame only. The table includes 380,000 or so clones, about 80% detected once. This material consisted of peripheral blood, taken in a trial of Ad26.COV2.S vaccine versus placebo. Source of these receptors: a person between 18 and 65 years old who received the Ad26.COV2.S COVID-19 vaccine or a placebo.

This sequence joins TRBV29-1 and TRBJ2-3, with 10 bases aligning to TRBD2. The V and J ends lost 7 bases and 5 bases, in that order; junction bases with no gene match: 6. This CDR3 has 13 amino acids. CDR1 SQVTM and CDR2 ANQGSEA come from the germline V gene. This CDR3 reads CSAKRLAGDTQYF. The CDR3 region has the DNA TGCAGCGCCAAAAGACTAGCGGGAGATACGCAGTATTTT.

This clone was found a few times. V gene TRBV4-1 combines with J gene TRBJ1-2; tentatively, D is TRBD1 (5 bases). Germline CDR1 and CDR2: MGHRA and YSYEKL. The CDR3 contains 16 residues. The ends were cut back, 2 bases at V and 7 bases at J, with 20 bases in the middle. The CDR3: CASSQPLIGASGGYTF. The CDR3 DNA follows: TGCGCCAGCAGCCAACCCCTCATAGGGGCCTCGGGTGGCTACACCTTC.

The rearrangement joins TRBV7-6 to TRBJ1-6, with D possibly matching TRBD1 (5 bases). This CDR3 is built from 15 residues. The germline V gene has CDR1 SGHVS and CDR2 FNYEAQ. V was cut by 1 base and J by 7 bases, with 11 bases left in between. The CDR3 nucleotides read TGTGCCAGCAGCTTAGGTGGCGGGGCGAATTCACCCCTCCACTTT. Translating gives CASSLGGGANSPLHF.

This chain connects TRBV9 to TRBJ1-2, with D possibly TRBD1 on 6 matching bases. Germline-derived CDR1 and CDR2 are SGDLS and YYNGEE. This CDR3 has 15 amino acids. V was shortened by 0 bases and J by 8 bases, with 17 bases between the two germline ends. The CDR3 is CASSVEDSPLWGYTF. The DNA for the CDR3 is TGTGCCAGCAGCGTAGAGGACAGTCCTCTTTGGGGCTACACCTTC.

V and J are TRBV6-2 or TRBV6-3 and TRBJ1-1, with TRBD1 matching over 11 bases. V lost 5 bases, J lost 1 base, and 6 bases stayed unmatched. CDR1 is MNHEY and CDR2 is SVGEGT in the germline V gene. This CDR3 region has 16 residues. CDR3 region: CASSVWTGGTNTEAFF. In DNA, the CDR3 is TGTGCCAGCAGTGTCTGGACAGGGGGCACGAACACTGAAGCTTTCTTT.

The V call is TRBV5-4, the J call TRBJ2-7; 7 nucleotides agree with TRBD2. This CDR3 spans 15 amino acids. The V and J ends lost 3 bases and 5 bases, in that order; junction bases with no gene match: 11. Germline V gene sequence: CDR1 SGHNT, CDR2 YYREEE (reference sequence). CDR3: CASSWGPRGDHEQYF. The CDR3 DNA reads TGTGCCAGCAGCTGGGGACCCCGGGGGGACCACGAGCAGTACTTC.

About this clone itself: At one boundary the junction diverges from the germline segment, which might be a read error. CDR3 bases: TGTGCCAGCAGCGAAGAAAGGTGGGGCCCCTTCTCCTACGAGCAGTACTTC. Protein product: CASSEERWGPFSYEQYF. The chain links TRBV3-1 (or the pseudogene TRBV3-2) to TRBJ2-7; tentatively, D is TRBD1 (5 bases). CDR3 size: 17 residues. CDR1 is LGHDT and CDR2 is YNNKEL in the germline V gene (reference sequence).

The CDR3 sequence is CASSLPGGGTGELFF. The CDR3 DNA reads as TGCGCCAGCAGCTTGCCCGGGGGCGGTACCGGGGAGCTGTTTTTT. The rearrangement uses TRBV5-1 and TRBJ2-2, with D tentatively TRBD1 or TRBD2 (6 bases each). CDR1 and CDR2 from the germline V gene are SGHRS and YFSETQ. The CDR3 totals 15 residues. V lost 1 base and J lost 5, with 12 bases in between.

The rearrangement joins TRBV4-1 to TRBJ2-3; maybe TRBD1 (5 bases). The V gene's germline CDR1 is MGHRA and CDR2 YSYEKL. This CDR3 comprises 15 residues. V lost 1 base to trimming and J lost 2 bases, with 10 bases between them. CDR3 nucleotides: TGCGCCAGCAGCCAAGGGCGGACAAACACAGATACGCAGTATTTT. As protein: CASSQGRTNTDTQYF.

This clone was seen a single time. The V and J genes are TRBV11-2 and TRBJ1-1; 9 nucleotides align to TRBD1. This CDR3 region has 14 residues. Germline lookup yields CDR1 SGHAT and CDR2 FQNNGV. V gave up 5 bases and J gave up 5 bases; unmatched junction bases: 6. CDR3 sequence: CASSPGTGRTEAFF. As DNA, the CDR3 is TGTGCCAGCAGCCCGGGGACAGGGCGGACTGAAGCTTTCTTT.

The genes are TRBV2 and TRBJ2-1, with 10 bases identical to TRBD2. Germline V gene sequence: CDR1 SNHLY, CDR2 FYNNEI. J was trimmed by 7 bases and V by 7 bases; bases with no gene match: 7. This CDR3 spans 14 amino acids. The CDR3 DNA is TGTGCCAGCATCCCTAGCGGGAGTAAGAATGAGCAGTTCTTC. Protein product: CASIPSGSKNEQFF.

V and J are TRBV7-8 and TRBJ1-6; D perhaps matches TRBD1 (5 bases). Trimming pared 6 bases from V and 9 bases from J, leaving 15 bases between. The CDR3 spans 14 residues. The V gene's germline CDR1 is SGHVS and CDR2 FQNEAQ. DNA of the CDR3: TGTGCCAGCAGAGGACCTGGGGGATCTTCACCCCTCCACTTT. Translated, it gives CASRGPGGSSPLHF.

This chain joins TRBV19 and TRBJ2-7; 11 bases match TRBD1. The CDR3 runs to 13 residues. V gave up 8 bases and J gave up 2 bases; unmatched junction bases: 2. Germline lookup yields CDR1 LNHDA and CDR2 SQIVND (reference sequence). The CDR3, as DNA: TGTGCCAGTGGACAGGGGGCAACCTACGAGCAGTACTTC. Translating gives CASGQGATYEQYF.

This sequence joins TRBV7-2 and TRBJ1-2; D is uncertain. Germline lookup yields CDR1 SGHTA and CDR2 FQGNSA. The V end lost 5 bases, the J end lost 8 bases, and 18 bases lay between the germline ends. The CDR3 spans 14 residues. This CDR3 is CASSLQRTGKGYTF. CDR3 DNA: TGTGCCAGCAGCCTACAGCGGACGGGAAAGGGCTACACCTTC.

The rearrangement links TRBV15 to TRBJ1-1, with a weak D call TRBD1 (5 bases). Germline CDR1 reads LNHNV; CDR2 reads YYDKDF (reference sequence). The CDR3 has 15 amino acids. Trimming removed 0 bases at V and 1 base at J, with 9 bases between. The CDR3 region is CATSRDWGGNTEAFF. The DNA for the CDR3 is TGTGCCACCAGCAGAGATTGGGGGGGGAACACTGAAGCTTTCTTT. The full variable domain, with the rest looked up from reference TRBV15 and TRBJ1-1, is DAMVIQNPRYQVTQFGKPVTLSCSQTLNHNVMYWYQQKSSQAPKLLFHYYDKDFNNEADTPDNFQSRRPNTSFCFLDIRSPGLGDTAMYLCATSRDWGGNTEAFFGQGTRLTVV.

V is TRBV4-1 and J is TRBJ1-6; 11 nucleotides agree with TRBD1. There are 14 residues in the CDR3. Germline V CDR1 and CDR2: MGHRA, YSYEKL. With V trimmed by 4 bases and J by 8 bases, 1 base remained unmatched. CDR3 coding DNA: TGCGCCAGCAGCCGGGACAGGGGGGATTCACCCCTCCACTTT. Protein: CASSRDRGDSPLHF.

This chain uses TRBV30 with TRBJ2-3; 7 bases are a match to TRBD1. The CDR3 length is 11 residues. With 7 bases clipped from V and 9 bases from J, the junction kept 7 bases outside the gene matches. Germline CDR1 GTSNPN, CDR2 SVGIG (reference sequence). Here the CDR3 reads CAFLTGPTQYF. The DNA for the CDR3 is TGTGCCTTTTTGACAGGGCCAACGCAGTATTTT.